This entry describes one TCR beta chain. This entry is derived from a study of shared clonotypes between healthy human individuals. Overall study: The cohort had a couple of women and a few men, ages 18 to 49.

Trimming at V came to 4 bases and at J to 5 bases, leaving 4 bases not matched to a gene. Germline assignment: CDR1 SGHRS and CDR2 YFSETQ. This CDR3 contains 15 residues. Naive CD45RA+ and memory CD45RA-negative subsets were split from CD4+ cells. Method: immunoSEQ multiplex PCR; TCRdb's copy keeps in-frame clones and lacks some. The data contain about 1 million clones, approximately 68% of them singletons. The material sequenced was memory CD4+ T cells sorted from blood. Subset specified: CD45RA-negative fraction. The receptor comes from a man aged 18 to 30 in good health. The rearrangement links TRBV5-1 to TRBJ2-3; TRBD2 matches at 13 bases. The CDR3 sequence: CASSAGTSGVDTQYF. In nucleotides, the CDR3 is TGCGCCAGCAGCGCAGGGACTAGCGGGGTAGATACGCAGTATTTT.